Below, one T cell receptor (beta chain) is given with its context. Its antigen specificity is not known. The record originates from a study of monozygotic twins with inflammatory bowel disease (dated by TCRdb to between 2018 and 2021). About the investigation overall: In total, 28 monozygotic twin pairs made up the full study: 19 Danish pairs, all IBD-discordant, plus nine German pairs, of which four were IBD-concordant and five were IBD-discordant. Disease-associated traits were sought mainly through comparisons between IBD patients and their genetically identical healthy co-twins within discordant pairs. Each individual had, on average, about 151 000 unique TCRalpha sequences and 181 000 unique TCRbeta sequences available for analysis. Broad study findings and their caveats: A decrease in TCRbeta repertoire diversity, as measured by inverse Simpson index, was observed in IBD patients compared with their healthy co-twins. No single strong signal or clonotype linked to IBD turned up in the results, so the idea that one exists was not supported. Concordant and discordant twins showed no difference in repertoire similarity, possibly because of limited statistical power. Differing immunosuppressive treatments among patients may have added background noise and inter-individual variability to the repertoires. Compared with healthy twins, IBD patients shared fewer clonotypes with other individuals, and the difference was most pronounced in patients with signs of disease activity. Different T cell subtypes could not be distinguished in the analysis.

From each donor, a 2.5 ml peripheral blood sample was drawn into PAXgene tubes and stored at -80 degrees C. Without any T cell sorting, total RNA was extracted from whole blood using the PAXgene blood miRNA kit on an automated QIAcube. Deep TCRalpha and TCRbeta repertoire profiling with unique molecular barcoding was performed on peripheral blood of monozygotic twin pairs concordant or discordant for inflammatory bowel disease. Smoking habits were recorded for all twin pairs, and individuals were classified as current, former or never smokers. The library was made by 5' RACE. Preparation of each TCR library used approximately 3,500 ng of total RNA. For each sample, cDNA synthesis with SMARTScribe reverse transcriptase was split into eight separate reactions. During cDNA synthesis, unique molecular identifiers containing a 6-nucleotide sample barcode were introduced by template switching. Two nested PCRs of around 16 and 10 cycles amplified the TCRalpha and TCRbeta cDNA, and bead purification followed each PCR. Before amplification, the cDNA was treated with uracil DNA-glycosylase and purified using the QIAquick PCR purification kit. The second PCR was the step at which Illumina TruSeq-compatible adapters and sample-specific barcodes were added. TapeStation and Qubit were used to check library quality and concentration, and roughly 4.9 ng of each library was pooled. Pooled libraries were sequenced on an Illumina HiSeq2500 single-index Rapid Run with 2 x 100 bp reads and custom sequencing primers. The authors' analysis ran thus. MiGEC version 1.2.6 was used for UMI-based consensus assembly, which corrected PCR and sequencing errors. V(D)J alignment, clonotype assembly and CDR3 extraction were performed with MiXCR version 2.1.1. Gene usage, clonotype sharing and MAIT/NKT TCR abundance were normalised by analysing the top 1000, 10 000 and 20 000 clonotypes per sample. Diversity was computed as the inverse Simpson index with the vegan R package after downsampling to 27 000 UMIs. Paired Mann-Whitney U tests were applied to discordant twin pairs, and Benjamini-Hochberg correction was used for multiple testing. The reads underwent TCRdb reprocessing, giving one record for each CDR3 protein sequence and no DNA. TCRdb's processing, not the authors' own work, is the source of the V and J calls. This sample's clone table shows 110,000 to 150,000 distinct CDR3 sequences. Approximately 1.2% of the sample rests with the top ten.

Including the terminal cysteine and phenylalanine, the CDR3 comprises 15 residues. No DNA has been recorded. As encoded in the germline V gene, CDR1 is MNHNS while CDR2 is SASEGT. The TCR was taken from a human donor with ulcerative colitis or Crohn's disease, or a healthy co-twin of an affected twin (not recorded which). Recombination joined TRBV6-1 with TRBJ2-7; as DNA is missing, the TRBD1 call by TCRdb cannot be tested. Source material: blood. The CDR3 loop reads CASSPTTGSSYEQYF.